Sequencing of this T cell receptor beta chain was carried out in a study of shared clonotypes between healthy human individuals. Study-wide results and limits: Rarefaction gave evidence that sorted-subset sequencing remained incomplete despite large depth. A handful of donors showed sharing of approximately 5% of naive CD4 clonotypes. Across subsets, estimated richness was generally greater for naive than for memory populations.

Of note for this clone: Its specificity is unknown.

Assay used: immunoSEQ multiplex PCR; TCRdb lists only in-frame clones, some missing. Among some 680,000 clones listed, approximately 73% were seen once. J lost 2 bases, V lost 7 bases, and 12 bases had no gene match. CDR3 length equals 17 residues. CDR1 and CDR2 from the germline V gene are LNHDA and SQIVND (reference sequence). The clonotype originates from a woman aged 30 to 39 in good health. The V and J genes are TRBV19 and TRBJ1-5, with 9 bases matching TRBD1. Sequencing input: memory CD4+ T cells sorted from blood. The subset denotes: CD45RA-negative fraction. In DNA, the CDR3 is TGTGCCAGTACCCTAGGGGACAGGGCGCCCCGCAATCAGCCCCAGCATTTT. This codes for CASTLGDRAPRNQPQHF.